This record looks at one T cell receptor (beta chain) sequence and its context. Its antigen remains unknown. Amplification used 60 Vbeta primers and 13 Jbeta primers. Per the original methods: Later work found around 85 million unique TCR beta chains, with some 11 million shared. Generated by immunoSEQ multiplex PCR, the TCRdb table keeps only in-frame clones and is missing some. Clone size and the V and J calls come from that table; the DNA yielded D and trimming. The data show around 200,000 clones, roughly 80% seen once. At the time of sampling, donors were nominally healthy, though unrecorded immune exposures were likely. These data are taken from a study of cytomegalovirus exposure and HLA in healthy donors. The study, taken as a whole, reports: Previous analysis showed most TCR beta V segments were productive about 87% or about 30% of the time. As a later analysis showed, a missense DCLRE1C variant was linked to trimming of TCR beta V- and J-genes.

Per the germline V gene, CDR1 is SGHDT and CDR2 is YYEEEE. This CDR3 is built from 12 residues. V gave up 1 base and J gave up 8 bases, with 7 bases separating them. The material sequenced was PBMCs. This chain connects TRBV5-6 to TRBJ2-1; a weak D match, TRBD1 (5 bases). This clonotype originated in a man aged 45-65 years in good health and CMV-seronegative. The CDR3 nucleotides are TGTGCCAGCAGCTTGACAGGCTATGAGCAGTTCTTC. Amino acids: CASSLTGYEQFF.